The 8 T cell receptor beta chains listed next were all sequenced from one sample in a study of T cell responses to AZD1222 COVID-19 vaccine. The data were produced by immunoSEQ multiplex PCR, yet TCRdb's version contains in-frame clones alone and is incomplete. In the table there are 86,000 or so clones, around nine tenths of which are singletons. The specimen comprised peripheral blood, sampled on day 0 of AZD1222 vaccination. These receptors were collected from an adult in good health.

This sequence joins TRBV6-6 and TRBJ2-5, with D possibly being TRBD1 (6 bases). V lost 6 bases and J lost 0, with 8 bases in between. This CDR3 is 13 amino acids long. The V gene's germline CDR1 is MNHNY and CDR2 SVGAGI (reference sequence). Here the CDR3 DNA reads TGTGCCAGCAGCGGGACACACCAAGAGACCCAGTACTTC. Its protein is CASSGTHQETQYF.

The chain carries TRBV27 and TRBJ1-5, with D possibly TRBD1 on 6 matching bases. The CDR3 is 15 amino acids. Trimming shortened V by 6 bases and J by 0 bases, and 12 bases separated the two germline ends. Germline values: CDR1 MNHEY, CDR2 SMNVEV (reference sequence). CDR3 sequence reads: CASRTQGSSNQPQHF. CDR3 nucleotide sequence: TGTGCCAGCAGGACACAGGGCTCTAGCAATCAGCCCCAGCATTTT.

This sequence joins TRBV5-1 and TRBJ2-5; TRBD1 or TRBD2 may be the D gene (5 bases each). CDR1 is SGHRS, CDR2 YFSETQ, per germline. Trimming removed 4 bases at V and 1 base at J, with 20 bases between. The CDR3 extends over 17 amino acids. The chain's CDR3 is CASSPGLVGDSQETQYF. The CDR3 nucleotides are TGCGCCAGCAGCCCGGGGCTGGTTGGGGATAGCCAAGAGACCCAGTACTTC.

This CDR3 is CASSPSAKNTEAFF. The CDR3 DNA is TGTGCCAGCTCACCTAGCGCCAAGAACACTGAAGCTTTCTTT. V and J are TRBV18 and TRBJ1-1; no clear D. The CDR3 spans 14 residues. Trimming stripped 3 bases from V and 1 base from J, with 9 bases between. The germline V gene has CDR1 KGHSH and CDR2 LQKENI.

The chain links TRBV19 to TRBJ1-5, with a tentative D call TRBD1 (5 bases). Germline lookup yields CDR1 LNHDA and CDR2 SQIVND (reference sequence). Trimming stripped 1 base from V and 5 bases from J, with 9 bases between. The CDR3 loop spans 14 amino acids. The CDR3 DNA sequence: TGTGCCAGTAGTATAGGCAGGGTGGATCAGCCCCAGCATTTT. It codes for CASSIGRVDQPQHF.

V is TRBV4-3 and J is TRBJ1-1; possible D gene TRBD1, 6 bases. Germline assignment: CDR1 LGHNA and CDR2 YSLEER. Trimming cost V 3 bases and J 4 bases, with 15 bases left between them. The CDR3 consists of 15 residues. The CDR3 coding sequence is TGCGCCAGCAGCCAGGTCCTAGGGGGGACCACTGAAGCTTTCTTT. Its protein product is CASSQVLGGTTEAFF.

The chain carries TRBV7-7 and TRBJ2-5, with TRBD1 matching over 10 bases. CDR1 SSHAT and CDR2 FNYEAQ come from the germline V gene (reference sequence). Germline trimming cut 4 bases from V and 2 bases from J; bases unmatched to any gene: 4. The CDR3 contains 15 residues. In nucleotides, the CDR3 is TGTGCCAGCAGCTCAGGACAGGGGGTTCAAGAGACCCAGTACTTC. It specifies CASSSGQGVQETQYF.

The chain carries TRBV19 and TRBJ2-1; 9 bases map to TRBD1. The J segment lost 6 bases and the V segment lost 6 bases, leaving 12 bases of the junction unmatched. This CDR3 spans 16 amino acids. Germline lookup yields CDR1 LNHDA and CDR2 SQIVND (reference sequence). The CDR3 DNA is TGTGCCAGTAGGGAAACAGGGGGCGCTTTGGGCAATGAGCAGTTCTTC. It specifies CASRETGGALGNEQFF.